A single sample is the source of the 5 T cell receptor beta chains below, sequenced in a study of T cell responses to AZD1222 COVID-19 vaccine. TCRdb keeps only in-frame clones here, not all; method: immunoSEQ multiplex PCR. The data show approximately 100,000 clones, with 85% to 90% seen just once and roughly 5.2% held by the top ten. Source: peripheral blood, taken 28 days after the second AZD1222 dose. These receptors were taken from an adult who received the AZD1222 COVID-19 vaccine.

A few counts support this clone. The CDR3 nucleotides are TGTGCCAGCAGTGACACCGGGGAGCTGTTTTTT. It translates to CASSDTGELFF. The rearrangement joins TRBV2 to TRBJ2-2, with D hard to call. The germline V gene encodes CDR1 SNHLY and CDR2 FYNNEI. Trimming took off 3 bases at V and 4 bases at J, with 0 bases between the two ends. The CDR3 covers 11 residues.

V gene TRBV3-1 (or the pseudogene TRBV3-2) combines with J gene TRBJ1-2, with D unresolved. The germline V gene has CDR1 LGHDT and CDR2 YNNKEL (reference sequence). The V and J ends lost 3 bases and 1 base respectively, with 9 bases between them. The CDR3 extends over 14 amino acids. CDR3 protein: CASSQVSNNYGYTF. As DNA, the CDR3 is TGTGCCAGCAGCCAGGTCTCGAATAACTATGGCTACACCTTC.

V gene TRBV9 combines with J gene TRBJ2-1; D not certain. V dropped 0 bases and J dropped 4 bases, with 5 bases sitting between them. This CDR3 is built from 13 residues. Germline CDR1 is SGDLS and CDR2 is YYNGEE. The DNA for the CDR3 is TGTGCCAGCAGCGTAGGCCAGTACAATGAGCAGTTCTTC. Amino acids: CASSVGQYNEQFF.

CDR3 amino acids: CASSLASASYEQYF. Here the CDR3 DNA reads TGCGCCAGCAGCCTGGCTAGCGCTTCCTACGAGCAGTACTTC. The chain carries TRBV5-1 and TRBJ2-7, with D perhaps matching TRBD2 (6 bases). The CDR3 contains 14 residues. Germline V lookup: CDR1 SGHRS, CDR2 YFSETQ. Deletions cut 4 bases from V and 1 base from J, with 12 bases between. The whole variable domain, remainder taken from reference TRBV5-1 and TRBJ2-7, is KAGVTQTPRYLIKTRGQQVTLSCSPISGHRSVSWYQQTPGQGLQFLFEYFSETQRNKGNFPGRFSGRQFSNSRSEMNVSTLELGDSALYLCASSLASASYEQYFGPGTRLTVT.

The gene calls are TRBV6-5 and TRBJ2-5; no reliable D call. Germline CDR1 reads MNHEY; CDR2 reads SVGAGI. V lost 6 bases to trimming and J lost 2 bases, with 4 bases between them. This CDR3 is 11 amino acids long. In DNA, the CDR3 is TGTGCCAGCAGGGTTCAAGAGACCCAGTACTTC. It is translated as CASRVQETQYF.